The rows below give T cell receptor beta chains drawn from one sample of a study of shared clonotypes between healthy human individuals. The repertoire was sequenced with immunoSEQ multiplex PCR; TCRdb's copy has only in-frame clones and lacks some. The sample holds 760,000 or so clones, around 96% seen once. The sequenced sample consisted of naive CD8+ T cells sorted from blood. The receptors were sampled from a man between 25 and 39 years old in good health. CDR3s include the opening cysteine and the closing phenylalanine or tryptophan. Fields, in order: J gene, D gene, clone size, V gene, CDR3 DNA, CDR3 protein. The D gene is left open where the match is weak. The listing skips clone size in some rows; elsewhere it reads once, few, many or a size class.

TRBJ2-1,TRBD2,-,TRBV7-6,TGTGCCAGCAGCTTAGGTGCTAGCGGGAGTATAACCTACAATGAGCAGTTCTTC,CASSLGASGSITYNEQFF
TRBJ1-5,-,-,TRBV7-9,TGTGCCAGCAGCTCGCCGACAGATAGCAATCAGCCCCAGCATTTT,CASSSPTDSNQPQHF
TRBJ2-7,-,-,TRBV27,TGTGCCAGCAGGACACAGGGCATCTACGAGCAGTACTTC,CASRTQGIYEQYF
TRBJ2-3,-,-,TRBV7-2,TGTGCCAGCAGCTTAGACCACGATACGCAGTATTTT,CASSLDHDTQYF
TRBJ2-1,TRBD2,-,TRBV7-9,TGTGCCAGCAGCTCACCCGGGACTAGCGGCTTGAGCTCCTACAATGAGCAGTTCTTC,CASSSPGTSGLSSYNEQFF
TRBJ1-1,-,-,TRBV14,TGTGCCAGCAGCCAAGAGTCATATTTTGAAGCTTTCTTT,CASSQESYFEAFF
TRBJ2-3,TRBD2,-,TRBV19,TGTGCCACGGCTAGACTAGCGGGAGGCGAGGCAGATACGCAGTATTTT,CATARLAGGEADTQYF
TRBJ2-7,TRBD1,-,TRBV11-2,TGTGCCAGCAGCTTATCCCGGGACAGGGACAACGAGCAGTACTTC,CASSLSRDRDNEQYF
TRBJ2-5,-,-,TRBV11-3,TGTGCCAGCAGCTTAGGGGCGACCATTCGGGGCCAAGAGACCCAGTACTTC,CASSLGATIRGQETQYF
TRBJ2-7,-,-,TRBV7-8,TGTGCCAGCAGTCTCGGAGGGAACAGGGCCGATTACGAGCAGTACTTC,CASSLGGNRADYEQYF
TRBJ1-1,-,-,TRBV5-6,TGTGCCAGCAGCCTCGGGGCTGAAGCTTTCTTT,CASSLGAEAFF
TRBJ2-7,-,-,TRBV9,TGTGCCAGCAGCGTAGGAGGGAGCTCCTACGAGCAGTACTTC,CASSVGGSSYEQYF
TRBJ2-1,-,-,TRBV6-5,TGTGCCAGCAGTTACGGAGGGCTGGAGTTCTTC,CASSYGGLEFF
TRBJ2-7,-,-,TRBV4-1,TGCGCCAGCAGCCAAGCAGACCGAACAAACTACGAGCAGTACTTC,CASSQADRTNYEQYF
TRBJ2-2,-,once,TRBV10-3,TGTGCCATCAGCGGCTCACCCGGGGAGCTGTTTTTT,CAISGSPGELFF
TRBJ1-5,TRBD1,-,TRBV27,TGTGCCAGCAGTTTATCTGCAGGGGGAAGGCAGCCCCAGCATTTT,CASSLSAGGRQPQHF
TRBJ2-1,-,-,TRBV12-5,TGTGCTAGTGGTTTGGGACTCCCTCCCTATGAGCAGTTCTTC,CASGLGLPPYEQFF
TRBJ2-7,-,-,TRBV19,TGTGCCAGTAGTATAGAGGACAGAGCCTACGAGCAGTACTTC,CASSIEDRAYEQYF
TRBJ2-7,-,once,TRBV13,TGTGCCAGCAGTTTCCATAGGTTGGGGGATGGTTACGAGCAGTACTTC,CASSFHRLGDGYEQYF
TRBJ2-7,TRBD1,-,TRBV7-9,TGTGCCAGCAGCTTTGGGACAGGTAATTCCTACGAGCAGTACTTC,CASSFGTGNSYEQYF
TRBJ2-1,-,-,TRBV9,TGTGCCAGCAGCGTTGACCGGATTAACAATGAGCAGTTCTTC,CASSVDRINNEQFF
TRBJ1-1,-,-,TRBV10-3,TGTGCCATCAGTGTACAGGGTCGGACTGAAGCTTTCTTT,CAISVQGRTEAFF
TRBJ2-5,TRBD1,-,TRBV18,TGTGCCAGCTCACCCCGGCCCGGGACAGAGAGTCAAGAGACCCAGTACTTC,CASSPRPGTESQETQYF
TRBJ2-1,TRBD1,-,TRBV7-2,TGTGCCAGCAGAGCCGGGACAGCCTCCTACAATGAGCAGTTCTTC,CASRAGTASYNEQFF
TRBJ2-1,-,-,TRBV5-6,TGTGCCAGCAGCAACCTAAGACAGAGTCGTGTCTATGAGCAGTTCTTC,CASSNLRQSRVYEQFF
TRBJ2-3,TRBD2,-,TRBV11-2,TGTGCCAGCAGCTTAGCGGGACTAGCGCCTAGCACAGATACGCAGTATTTT,CASSLAGLAPSTDTQYF
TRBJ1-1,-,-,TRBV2,TGTGCCAGCAGGCAGCCTCTTAACACTGAAGCTTTCTTT,CASRQPLNTEAFF
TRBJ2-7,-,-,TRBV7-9,TGTGCCAGCAGCGCCCGGGACACTCCGTACGAGCAGTACTTC,CASSARDTPYEQYF
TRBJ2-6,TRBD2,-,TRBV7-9,TGTGCCAGCAGCTCGTACCGACTAGCGGGAGCTCCTGGGGCCAACGTCCTGACTTTC,CASSSYRLAGAPGANVLTF
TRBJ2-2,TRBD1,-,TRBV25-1,TGTGCCAGCAGCGGGACAGGGTTAGACACCGGGGAGCTGTTTTTT,CASSGTGLDTGELFF
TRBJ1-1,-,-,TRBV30,TGTGCCTGGAGTGTAAGGCCCCTTGAAGCTTTCTTT,CAWSVRPLEAFF
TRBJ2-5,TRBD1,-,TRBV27,TGTGCCAGCAGTTTCTCCGGACAGGGGGCTAAGATGGAGACCCAGTACTTC,CASSFSGQGAKMETQYF
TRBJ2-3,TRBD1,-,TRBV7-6,TGTGCCAGCAGCTTCGGGACAGACCTAGATACGCAGTATTTT,CASSFGTDLDTQYF
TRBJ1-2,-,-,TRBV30,TGTGCCTGGGCCTACTCCCTTTACAGGAGCCCCAACTATGGCTACACCTTC,CAWAYSLYRSPNYGYTF
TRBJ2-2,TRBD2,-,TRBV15,TGTGCCACCAGCAGTCTCGGTCTAGCGGGGTCGGGCACCGGGGAGCTGTTTTTT,CATSSLGLAGSGTGELFF
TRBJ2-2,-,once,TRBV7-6,TGTGCCAGCAGCTCAAGGTCGGGCCTTGGGGGCACCGGGGAGCTGTTTTTT,CASSSRSGLGGTGELFF
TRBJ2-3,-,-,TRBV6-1,TGTGCCAGCAGTGAACCCGCTGGGGTAAGCACAGATACGCAGTATTTT,CASSEPAGVSTDTQYF
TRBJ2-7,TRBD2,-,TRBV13,TGTGCCAGCAGCCCAGGACTAGCGGCCTCCTACGAGCAGTACTTC,CASSPGLAASYEQYF
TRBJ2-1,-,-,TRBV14,TGTGCCAGCAGCCAAGATATTATATGGCCAGCGACCCAGTTCTTC,CASSQDIIWPATQFF
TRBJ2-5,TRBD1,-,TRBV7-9,TGTGCCAGCAGCACAGGACAGGGCCACCAAGAGACCCAGTACTTC,CASSTGQGHQETQYF
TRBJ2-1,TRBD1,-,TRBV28,TGTGCCAGCAGCCACAGGGGCTACAATGAGCAGTTCTTC,CASSHRGYNEQFF
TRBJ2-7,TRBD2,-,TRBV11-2,TGTGCCAGCAGCTTAGATCTTCTCCGGACTAGCGGGCTCTACGAGCAGTACTTC,CASSLDLLRTSGLYEQYF
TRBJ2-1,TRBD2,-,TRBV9,TGTGCCAGCAGCGTAGATAGCGGGAGTGTTAATGAGCAGTTCTTC,CASSVDSGSVNEQFF
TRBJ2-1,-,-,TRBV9,TGTGCCAGCAGCGTAGACGGGAACCCTCAAGATGAGCAGTTCTTC,CASSVDGNPQDEQFF
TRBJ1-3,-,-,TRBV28,TGTGCCAGCAGCTCCTCATCTGGAAACACCATATATTTT,CASSSSSGNTIYF
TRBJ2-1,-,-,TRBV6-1,TGTGCCAGCAGGGACACTAGCCCCTTCTACAATGAGCAGTTCTTC,CASRDTSPFYNEQFF
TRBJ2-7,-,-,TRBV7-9,TGTGCCAGCAGCTTTTCGCCGCCCCCGGAGTACTTC,CASSFSPPPEYF
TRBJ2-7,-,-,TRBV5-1,TGCGCCAGCAGCTTGCAGGACTTGACCTACGAGCAGTACTTC,CASSLQDLTYEQYF
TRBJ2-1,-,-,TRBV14,TGTGCCAGCAGCCATTTCGTAGGGGGCAATGAGCAGTTCTTC,CASSHFVGGNEQFF
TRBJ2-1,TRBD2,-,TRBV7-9,TGTGCCAGCAGCTTCATGGGACTAGCGGAAAACTACAATGAGCAGTTCTTC,CASSFMGLAENYNEQFF
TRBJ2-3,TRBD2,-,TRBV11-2,TGTGCCAGCAGCTCACTTACTAGCGCAAGCACAGATACGCAGTATTTT,CASSSLTSASTDTQYF
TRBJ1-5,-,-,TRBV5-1,TGCGCCAGCAGCTTGTCAATCAATCAGCCCCAGCATTTT,CASSLSINQPQHF
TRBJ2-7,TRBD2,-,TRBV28,TGTGCCAGCAGTTCCGAGACTAGCGGGAGGGAATGGTGGTACGAGCAGTACTTC,CASSSETSGREWWYEQYF
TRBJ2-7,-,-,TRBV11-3,TGTGCCAGCAGCTTACTTGGGGCCCCTCAGCAGTACTTC,CASSLLGAPQQYF
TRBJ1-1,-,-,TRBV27,TGTGCCAGCACCACCGGGACGTTGAACACTGAAGCTTTCTTT,CASTTGTLNTEAFF
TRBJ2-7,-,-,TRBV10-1,TGCGCCAGCAGTGAGCGGGGAGAGGCAACCGAGCAGTACTTC,CASSERGEATEQYF
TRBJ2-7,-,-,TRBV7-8,TGTGCCAGCAGCCCCCGAGTCTCAAGCTCCTACGAGCAGTACTTC,CASSPRVSSSYEQYF
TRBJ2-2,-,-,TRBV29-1,TGCAGCGTTGTAGTTAGGAACACCGGGGAGCTGTTTTTT,CSVVVRNTGELFF
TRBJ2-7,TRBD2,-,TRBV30,TGTGCCTGGAGCCCGGGGGGCTACGAGCAGTACTTC,CAWSPGGYEQYF